This record covers a single TCR beta chain. Its antigen remains unidentified. The sample comes from a study of T cells in narcolepsy. Study-wide points: Reportedly, autoreactive clonotypes were serially detected in patients' blood but not controls'.

Produced via immunoSEQ multiplex PCR; TCRdb's table is partial and in-frame only. The repertoire holds fewer than 35,000 clones, with around 86% as singletons. This TCR derives from a human donor in good health. The sequencing sample was made of memory (CD45RA-) CD4+ T cells from blood.

CDR3 sequence reads: CASAPDRAARNQPQHF. In DNA form, the CDR3 reads TGTGCCAGCGCCCCTGACAGGGCAGCGCGCAATCAGCCCCAGCATTTT. The V call is TRBV28, the J call TRBJ1-5, with TRBD1 identical over 7 bases. The CDR3 runs to 16 residues. V trimming: 8 bases; J trimming: 2 bases; junction bases outside the gene matches: 12. Germline CDR1 MDHEN, CDR2 SYDVKM.